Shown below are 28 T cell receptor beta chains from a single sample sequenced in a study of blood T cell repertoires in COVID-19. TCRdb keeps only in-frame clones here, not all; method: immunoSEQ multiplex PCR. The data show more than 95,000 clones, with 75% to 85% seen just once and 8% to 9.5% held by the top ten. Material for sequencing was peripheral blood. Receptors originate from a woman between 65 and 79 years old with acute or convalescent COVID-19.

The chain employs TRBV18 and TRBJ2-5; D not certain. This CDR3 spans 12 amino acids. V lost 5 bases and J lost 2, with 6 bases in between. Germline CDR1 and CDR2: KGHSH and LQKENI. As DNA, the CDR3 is TGTGCCAGCTCAACAACACAAGAGACCCAGTACTTC. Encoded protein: CASSTTQETQYF.

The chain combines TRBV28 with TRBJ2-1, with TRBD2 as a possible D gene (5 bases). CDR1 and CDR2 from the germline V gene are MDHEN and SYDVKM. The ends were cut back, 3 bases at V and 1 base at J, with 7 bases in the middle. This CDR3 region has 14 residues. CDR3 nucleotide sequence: TGTGCCAGCAGTTTCCGCGGGTCCTACAATGAGCAGTTCTTC. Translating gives CASSFRGSYNEQFF.

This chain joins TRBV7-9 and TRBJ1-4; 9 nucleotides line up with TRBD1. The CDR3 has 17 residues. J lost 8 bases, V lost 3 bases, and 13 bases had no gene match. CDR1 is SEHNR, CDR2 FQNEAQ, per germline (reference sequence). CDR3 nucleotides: TGTGCCAGCAGCTTCGGACAGGGGACCTTTAACCGAGAAAAACTGTTTTTT. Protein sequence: CASSFGQGTFNREKLFF.

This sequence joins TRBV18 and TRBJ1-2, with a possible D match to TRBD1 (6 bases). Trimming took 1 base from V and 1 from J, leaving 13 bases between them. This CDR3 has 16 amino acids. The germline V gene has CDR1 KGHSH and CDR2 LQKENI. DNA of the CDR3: TGTGCCAGCTCACCACGGGGGGGGCGTGGTAACTATGGCTACACCTTC. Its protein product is CASSPRGGRGNYGYTF.

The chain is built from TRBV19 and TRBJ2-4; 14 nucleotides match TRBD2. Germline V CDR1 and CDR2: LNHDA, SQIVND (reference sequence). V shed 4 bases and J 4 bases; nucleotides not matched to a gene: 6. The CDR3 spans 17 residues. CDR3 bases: TGTGCCAGTAGTACCTCCGGGACTAGCGGGGGAAAAAACATTCAGTACTTC. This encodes CASSTSGTSGGKNIQYF.

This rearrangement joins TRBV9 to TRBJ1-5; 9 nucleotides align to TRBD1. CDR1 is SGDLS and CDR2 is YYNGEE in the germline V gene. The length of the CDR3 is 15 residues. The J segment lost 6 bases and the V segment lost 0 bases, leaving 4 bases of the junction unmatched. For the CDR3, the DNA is TGTGCCAGCAGCGTAGGCGGGACAGGGCTTCAGCCCCAGCATTTT. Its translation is CASSVGGTGLQPQHF.

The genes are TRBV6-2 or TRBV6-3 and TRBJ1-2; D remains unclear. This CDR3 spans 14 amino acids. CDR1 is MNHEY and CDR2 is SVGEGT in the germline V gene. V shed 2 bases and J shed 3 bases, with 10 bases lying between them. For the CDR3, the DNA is TGTGCCAGCAGTTACCCCGGGAATGACTATGGCTACACCTTC. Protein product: CASSYPGNDYGYTF.

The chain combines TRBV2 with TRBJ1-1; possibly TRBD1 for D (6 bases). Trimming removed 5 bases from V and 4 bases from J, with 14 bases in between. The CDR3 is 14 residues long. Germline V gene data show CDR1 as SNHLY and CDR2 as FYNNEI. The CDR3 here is CASSPGDLSTEAFF. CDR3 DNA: TGTGCCAGCAGTCCAGGGGATTTGAGCACTGAAGCTTTCTTT.

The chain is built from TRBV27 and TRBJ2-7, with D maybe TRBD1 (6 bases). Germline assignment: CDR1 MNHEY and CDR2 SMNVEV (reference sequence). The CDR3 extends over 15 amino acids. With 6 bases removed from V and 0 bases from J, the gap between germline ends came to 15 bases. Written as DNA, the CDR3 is TGTGCCAGCAGCAGCCCAGGGGTCAGCTCCTACGAGCAGTACTTC. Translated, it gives CASSSPGVSSYEQYF.

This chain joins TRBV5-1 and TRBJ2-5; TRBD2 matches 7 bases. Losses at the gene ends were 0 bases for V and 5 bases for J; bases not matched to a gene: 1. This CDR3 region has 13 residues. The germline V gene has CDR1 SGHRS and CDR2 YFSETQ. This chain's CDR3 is CASSLAGGETQYF. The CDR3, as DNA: TGCGCCAGCAGCTTGGCCGGGGGGGAGACCCAGTACTTC.

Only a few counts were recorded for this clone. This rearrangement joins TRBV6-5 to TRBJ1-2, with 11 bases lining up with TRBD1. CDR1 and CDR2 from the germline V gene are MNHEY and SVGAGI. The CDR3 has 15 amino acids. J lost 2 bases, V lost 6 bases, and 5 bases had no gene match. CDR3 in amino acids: CASRTGTGGNYGYTF. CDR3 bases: TGTGCCAGCAGAACCGGGACAGGGGGAAACTATGGCTACACCTTC.

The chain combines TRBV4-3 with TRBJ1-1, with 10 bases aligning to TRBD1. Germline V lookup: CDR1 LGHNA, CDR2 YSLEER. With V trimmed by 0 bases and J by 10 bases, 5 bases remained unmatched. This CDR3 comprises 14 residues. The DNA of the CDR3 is TGCGCCAGCAGCCAAGAATACCGGGACAGGGGAGCTTTCTTT. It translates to CASSQEYRDRGAFF.

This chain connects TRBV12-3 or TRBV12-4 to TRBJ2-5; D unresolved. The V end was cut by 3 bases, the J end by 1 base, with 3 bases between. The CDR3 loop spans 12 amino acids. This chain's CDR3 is CASSFVQETQYF. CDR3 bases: TGTGCCAGCAGTTTCGTCCAAGAGACCCAGTACTTC.

For the CDR3, the DNA is TGTGCCAGCAGATCATTCCCAGATACGCAGTATTTT. Its translation is CASRSFPDTQYF. The V gene is TRBV21-1, the J gene TRBJ2-3; TRBD1, the D gene given by the table, was not confirmed from the DNA. TRBV21-1 is tagged as a pseudogene. The CDR3 is 12 amino acids.

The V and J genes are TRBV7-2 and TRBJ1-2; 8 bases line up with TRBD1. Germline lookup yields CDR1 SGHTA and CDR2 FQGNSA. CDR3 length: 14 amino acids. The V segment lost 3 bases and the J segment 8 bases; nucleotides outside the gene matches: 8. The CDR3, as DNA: TGTGCCAGCAGCTTGGAGACAGGGGAGGCGGGCTACACCTTC. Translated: CASSLETGEAGYTF.

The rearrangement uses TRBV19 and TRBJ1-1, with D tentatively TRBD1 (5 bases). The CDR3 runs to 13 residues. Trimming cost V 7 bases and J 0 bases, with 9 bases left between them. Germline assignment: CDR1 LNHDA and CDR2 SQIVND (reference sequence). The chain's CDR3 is CASTTEMNTEAFF. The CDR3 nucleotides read TGTGCCAGTACGACAGAGATGAACACTGAAGCTTTCTTT.

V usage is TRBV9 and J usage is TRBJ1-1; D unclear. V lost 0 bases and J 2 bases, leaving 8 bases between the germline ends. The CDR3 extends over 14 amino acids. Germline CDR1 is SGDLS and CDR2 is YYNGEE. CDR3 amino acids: CASSVATVNTEAFF. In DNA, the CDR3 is TGTGCCAGCAGCGTAGCTACGGTTAACACTGAAGCTTTCTTT.

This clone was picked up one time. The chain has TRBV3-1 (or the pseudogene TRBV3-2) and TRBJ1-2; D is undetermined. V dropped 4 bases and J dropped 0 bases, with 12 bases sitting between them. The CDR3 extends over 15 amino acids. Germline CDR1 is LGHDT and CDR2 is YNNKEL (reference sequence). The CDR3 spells CASSPRGQANYGYTF. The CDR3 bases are TGTGCCAGCAGCCCCCGGGGTCAAGCTAACTATGGCTACACCTTC.

DNA for the CDR3: TGTGCCAGCAGCTTGGAAGGCGGGAGGGCCACAGATACGCAGTATTTT. Protein product: CASSLEGGRATDTQYF. The chain uses TRBV5-4 and TRBJ2-3; TRBD2 matches at 9 bases. Germline CDR1 reads SGHNT; CDR2 reads YYREEE (reference sequence). The CDR3 has 16 residues. The ends lost 0 bases at V and 2 bases at J; junction bases unmatched: 4.

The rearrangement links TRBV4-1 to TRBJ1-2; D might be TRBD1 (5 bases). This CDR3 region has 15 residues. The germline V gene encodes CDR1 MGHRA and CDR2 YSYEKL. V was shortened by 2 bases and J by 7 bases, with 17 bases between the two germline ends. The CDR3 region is CASSQPGRDLRGYTF. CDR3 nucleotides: TGCGCCAGCAGCCAACCCGGGCGGGACTTGCGTGGCTACACCTTC.

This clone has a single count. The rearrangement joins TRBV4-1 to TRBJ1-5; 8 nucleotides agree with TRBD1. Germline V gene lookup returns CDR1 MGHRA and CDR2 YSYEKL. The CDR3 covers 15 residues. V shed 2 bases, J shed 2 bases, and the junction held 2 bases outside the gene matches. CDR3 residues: CASSQQTGGNQPQHF. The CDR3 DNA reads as TGCGCCAGCAGCCAACAGACAGGGGGCAATCAGCCCCAGCATTTT.

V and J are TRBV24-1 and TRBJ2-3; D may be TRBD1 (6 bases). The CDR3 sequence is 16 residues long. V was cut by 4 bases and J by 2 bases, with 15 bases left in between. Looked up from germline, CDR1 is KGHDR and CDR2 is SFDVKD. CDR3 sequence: CATSEPDRTHTDTQYF. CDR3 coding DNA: TGTGCCACCAGTGAACCGGACAGAACCCACACAGATACGCAGTATTTT.

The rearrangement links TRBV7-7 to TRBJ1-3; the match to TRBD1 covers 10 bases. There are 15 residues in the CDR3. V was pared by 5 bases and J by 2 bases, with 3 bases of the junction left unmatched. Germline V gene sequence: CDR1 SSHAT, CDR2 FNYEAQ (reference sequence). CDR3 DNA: TGTGCCAGCAGCCCAGGGACAGGGGCTGGAAACACCATATATTTT. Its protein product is CASSPGTGAGNTIYF. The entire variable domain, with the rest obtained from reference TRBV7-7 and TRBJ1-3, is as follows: GAGVSQSPRYKVTKRGQDVTLRCDPISSHATLYWYQQALGQGPEFLTYFNYEAQPDKSGLPSDRFSAERPEGSISTLTIQRTEQRDSAMYRCASSPGTGAGNTIYFGEGSWLTVV.

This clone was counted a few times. The CDR3 sequence is CASSYQTGFSPGELFF. The DNA for the CDR3 is TGTGCCAGCAGTTACCAGACAGGGTTCTCCCCCGGGGAGCTGTTTTTT. The chain carries TRBV6-5 and TRBJ2-2; TRBD1 matches 7 bases. The CDR3 covers 16 residues. V was clipped by 2 bases and J by 6 bases; unmatched bases: 9. The germline V gene has CDR1 MNHEY and CDR2 SVGAGI.

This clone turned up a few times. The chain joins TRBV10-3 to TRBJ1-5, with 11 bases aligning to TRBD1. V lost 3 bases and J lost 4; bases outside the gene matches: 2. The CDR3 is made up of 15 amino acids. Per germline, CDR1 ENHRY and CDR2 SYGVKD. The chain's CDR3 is CAISEGTGGNQPQHF. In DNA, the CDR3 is TGTGCCATCAGTGAAGGGACAGGGGGGAATCAGCCCCAGCATTTT.

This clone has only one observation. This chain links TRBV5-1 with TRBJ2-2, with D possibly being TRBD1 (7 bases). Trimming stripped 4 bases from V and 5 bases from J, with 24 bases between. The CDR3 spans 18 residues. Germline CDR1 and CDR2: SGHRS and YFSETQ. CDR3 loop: CASSPGDLTGLRTGELFF. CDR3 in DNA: TGCGCCAGCAGCCCGGGGGACCTGACAGGGCTGCGGACCGGGGAGCTGTTTTTT.

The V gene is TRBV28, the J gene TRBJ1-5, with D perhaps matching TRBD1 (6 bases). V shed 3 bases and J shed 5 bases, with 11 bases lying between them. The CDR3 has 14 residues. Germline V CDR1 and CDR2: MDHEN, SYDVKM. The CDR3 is CASSFLGGDQPQHF. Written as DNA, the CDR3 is TGTGCCAGCAGTTTTCTAGGGGGGGATCAGCCCCAGCATTTT.

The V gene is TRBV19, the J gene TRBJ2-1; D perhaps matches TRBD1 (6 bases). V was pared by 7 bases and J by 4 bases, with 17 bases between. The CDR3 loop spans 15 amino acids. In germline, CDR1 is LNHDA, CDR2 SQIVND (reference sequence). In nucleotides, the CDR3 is TGTGCCAGTACCGAACAGGGTGTCGGGTACAATGAGCAGTTCTTC. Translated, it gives CASTEQGVGYNEQFF.